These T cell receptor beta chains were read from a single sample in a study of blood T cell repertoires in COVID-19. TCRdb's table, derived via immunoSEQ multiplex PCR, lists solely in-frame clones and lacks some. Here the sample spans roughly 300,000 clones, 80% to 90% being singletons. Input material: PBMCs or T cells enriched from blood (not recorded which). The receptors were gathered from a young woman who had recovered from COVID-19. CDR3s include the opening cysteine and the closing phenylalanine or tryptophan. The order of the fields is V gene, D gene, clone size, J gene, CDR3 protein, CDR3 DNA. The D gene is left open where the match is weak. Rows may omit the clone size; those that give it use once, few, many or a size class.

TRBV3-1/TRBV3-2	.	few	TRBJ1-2	CASSQRAVGGYTF	TGTGCCAGCAGCCAGCGGGCTGTGGGGGGCTACACCTTC
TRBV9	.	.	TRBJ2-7	CASSGGLSSSYEQYF	TGTGCCAGCAGCGGGGGACTTTCCAGCTCCTACGAGCAGTACTTC
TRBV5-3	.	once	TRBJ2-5	CARRITRTHVGETQYF	TGTGCCAGAAGGATTACCCGGACACACGTGGGGGAGACCCAGTACTTC
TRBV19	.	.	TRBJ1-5	CASSSSPHTGWNQPQHF	TGTGCCAGTAGCTCATCCCCCCATACAGGGTGGAATCAGCCCCAGCATTTT
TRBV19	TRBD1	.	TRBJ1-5	CASSIEGTGDQPQHF	TGTGCCAGTAGTATTGAGGGGACAGGGGACCAGCCCCAGCATTTT
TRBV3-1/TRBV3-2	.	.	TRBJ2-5	CASSQPSYFQETQYF	TGTGCCAGCAGCCAGCCCTCTTACTTCCAAGAGACCCAGTACTTC
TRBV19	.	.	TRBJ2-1	CASSVRSDATYNEQFF	TGTGCCAGTAGTGTTAGGAGCGACGCCACCTACAATGAGCAGTTCTTC
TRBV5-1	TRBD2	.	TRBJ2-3	CASSLGGAGTSYTDTQYF	TGCGCCAGCAGCTTGGGTGGGGCGGGGACTAGCTACACAGATACGCAGTATTTT
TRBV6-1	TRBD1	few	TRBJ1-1	CASSELRGATEAFF	TGTGCCAGCAGTGAACTCAGGGGGGCCACTGAAGCTTTCTTT
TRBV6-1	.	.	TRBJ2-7	CASSEPDTSYEQYF	TGTGCCAGCAGTGAACCGGACACTTCCTACGAGCAGTACTTC
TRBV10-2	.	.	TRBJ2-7	CASKAGQDYEQYF	TGCGCCAGCAAGGCAGGCCAAGACTACGAGCAGTACTTC
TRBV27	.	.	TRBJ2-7	CASVLLDRPYEQYF	TGTGCCAGCGTTCTTCTTGACAGACCTTACGAGCAGTACTTC
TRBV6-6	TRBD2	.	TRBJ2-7	CASSPSSSGSYF	TGTGCCAGCAGTCCCTCGAGTAGCGGGAGTTACTTC
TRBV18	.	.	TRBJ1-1	CASSPGQGNTEAFF	TGTGCCAGCTCACCGGGCCAGGGCAACACTGAAGCTTTCTTT
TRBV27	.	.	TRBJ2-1	CASSFRGTEQFF	TGTGCCAGCAGTTTCAGGGGAACTGAGCAGTTCTTC
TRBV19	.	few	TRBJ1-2	CASSSLFPGANYGYTF	TGTGCCAGTAGTTCACTTTTCCCTGGGGCGAACTATGGCTACACCTTC
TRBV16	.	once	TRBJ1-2	CASSQSAGFGGYTF	TGTGCCAGCAGCCAATCAGCGGGGTTCGGCGGCTACACCTTC
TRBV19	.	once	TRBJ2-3	CASSKAGSFTLLTDTQYF	TGTGCCAGTAGCAAGGCCGGGTCCTTTACACTCCTCACAGATACGCAGTATTTT
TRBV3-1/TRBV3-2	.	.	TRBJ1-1	CASSPTGITEAFF	TGTGCCAGCAGCCCCACAGGGATCACTGAAGCTTTCTTT
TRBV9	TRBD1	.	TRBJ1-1	CASSPRTGSDAEAFF	TGTGCCAGCAGCCCCCGGACAGGCTCCGATGCTGAAGCTTTCTTT
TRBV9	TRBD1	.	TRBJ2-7	CASSVADRDHEQYF	TGTGCCAGCAGCGTAGCCGACAGGGACCACGAGCAGTACTTC